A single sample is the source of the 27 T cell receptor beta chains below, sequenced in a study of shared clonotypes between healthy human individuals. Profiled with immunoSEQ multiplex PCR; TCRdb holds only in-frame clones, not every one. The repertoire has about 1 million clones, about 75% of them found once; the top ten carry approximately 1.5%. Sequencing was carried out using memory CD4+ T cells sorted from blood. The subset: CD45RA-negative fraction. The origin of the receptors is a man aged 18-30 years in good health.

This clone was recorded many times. In DNA form, the CDR3 reads TGTGCCAGCAGCAGGGGAATCACAGATACGCAGTATTTT. This translates into CASSRGITDTQYF. The chain has TRBV2 and TRBJ2-3, with D possibly being TRBD1 (6 bases). V gave up 6 bases and J gave up 2 bases, with 9 bases separating them. Germline CDR1 reads SNHLY; CDR2 reads FYNNEI. This CDR3 has 13 amino acids. Using reference TRBV2 and TRBJ2-3 for the parts outside the CDR3, the full variable domain is EPEVTQTPSHQVTQMGQEVILRCVPISNHLYFYWYRQILGQKVEFLVSFYNNEISEKSEIFDDQFSVERPDGSNFTLKIRSTKLEDSAMYFCASSRGITDTQYFGPGTRLTVL.

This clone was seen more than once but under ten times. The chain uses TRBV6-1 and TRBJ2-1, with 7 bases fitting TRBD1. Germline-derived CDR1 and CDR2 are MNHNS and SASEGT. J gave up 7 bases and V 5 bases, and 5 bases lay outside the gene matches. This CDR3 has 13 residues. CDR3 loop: CASSSRGSNEQFF. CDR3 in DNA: TGTGCCAGCAGTAGCAGGGGGTCGAATGAGCAGTTCTTC.

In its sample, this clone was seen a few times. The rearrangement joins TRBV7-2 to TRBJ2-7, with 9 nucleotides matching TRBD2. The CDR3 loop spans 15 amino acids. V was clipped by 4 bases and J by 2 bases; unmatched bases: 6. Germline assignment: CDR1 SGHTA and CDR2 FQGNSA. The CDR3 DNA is TGTGCCAGCAGCTCTTCTAGCGGGGATACCTACGAGCAGTACTTC. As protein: CASSSSSGDTYEQYF. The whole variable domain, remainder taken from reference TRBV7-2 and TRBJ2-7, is GAGVSQSPSNKVTEKGKDVELRCDPISGHTALYWYRQSLGQGLEFLIYFQGNSAPDKSGLPSDRFSAERTGGSVSTLTIQRTQQEDSAVYLCASSSSSGDTYEQYFGPGTRLTVT.

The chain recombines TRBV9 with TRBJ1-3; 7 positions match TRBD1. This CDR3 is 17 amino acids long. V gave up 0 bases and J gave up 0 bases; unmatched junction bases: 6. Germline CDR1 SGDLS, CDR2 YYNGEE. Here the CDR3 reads CASSVDFRGRSGNTIYF. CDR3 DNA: TGTGCCAGCAGCGTAGATTTTAGGGGGCGCTCTGGAAACACCATATATTTT. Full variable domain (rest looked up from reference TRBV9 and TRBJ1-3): DSGVTQTPKHLITATGQRVTLRCSPRSGDLSVYWYQQSLDQGLQFLIQYYNGEERAKGNILERFSAQQFPDLHSELNLSSLELGDSALYFCASSVDFRGRSGNTIYFGEGSWLTVV.

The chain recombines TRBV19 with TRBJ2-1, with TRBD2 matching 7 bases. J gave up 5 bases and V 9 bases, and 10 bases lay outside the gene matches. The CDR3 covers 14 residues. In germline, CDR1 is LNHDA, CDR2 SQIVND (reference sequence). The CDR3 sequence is CASKNQAGNNEQFF. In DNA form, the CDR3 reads TGTGCCAGCAAAAATCAAGCGGGGAACAATGAGCAGTTCTTC. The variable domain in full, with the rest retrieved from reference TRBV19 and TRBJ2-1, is DGGITQSPKYLFRKEGQNVTLSCEQNLNHDAMYWYRQDPGQGLRLIYYSQIVNDFQKGDIAEGYSVSREKKESFPLTVTSAQKNPTAFYLCASKNQAGNNEQFFGPGTRLTVL.

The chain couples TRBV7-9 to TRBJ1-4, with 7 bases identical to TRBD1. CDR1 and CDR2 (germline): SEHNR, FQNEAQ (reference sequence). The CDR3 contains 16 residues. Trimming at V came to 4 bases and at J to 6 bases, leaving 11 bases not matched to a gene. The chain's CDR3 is CASSSIQGRGDEKLFF. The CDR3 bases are TGTGCCAGCAGCTCCATACAGGGGCGGGGAGATGAAAAACTGTTTTTT.

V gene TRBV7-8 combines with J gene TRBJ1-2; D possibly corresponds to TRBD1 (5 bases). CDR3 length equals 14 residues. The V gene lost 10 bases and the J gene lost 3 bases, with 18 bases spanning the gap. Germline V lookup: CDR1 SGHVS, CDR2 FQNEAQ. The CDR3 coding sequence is TGTGCCACCCAAAAAGACAGCACTGACTATGGCTACACCTTC. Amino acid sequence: CATQKDSTDYGYTF. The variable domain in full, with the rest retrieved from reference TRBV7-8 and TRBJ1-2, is GAGVSQSPRYKVAKRGQDVALRCDPISGHVSLFWYQQALGQGPEFLTYFQNEAQLDKSGLPSDRFFAERPEGSVSTLKIQRTQQEDSAVYLCATQKDSTDYGYTFGSGTRLTVV.

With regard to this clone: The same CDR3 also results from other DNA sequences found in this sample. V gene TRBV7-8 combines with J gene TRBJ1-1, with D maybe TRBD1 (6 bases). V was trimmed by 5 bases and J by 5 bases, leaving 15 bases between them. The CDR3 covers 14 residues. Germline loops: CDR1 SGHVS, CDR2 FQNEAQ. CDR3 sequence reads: CASSLGGKGTEAFF. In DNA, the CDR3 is TGTGCCAGCAGCCTAGGGGGGAAGGGGACTGAAGCTTTCTTT. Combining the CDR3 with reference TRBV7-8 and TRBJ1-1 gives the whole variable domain GAGVSQSPRYKVAKRGQDVALRCDPISGHVSLFWYQQALGQGPEFLTYFQNEAQLDKSGLPSDRFFAERPEGSVSTLKIQRTQQEDSAVYLCASSLGGKGTEAFFGQGTRLTVV.

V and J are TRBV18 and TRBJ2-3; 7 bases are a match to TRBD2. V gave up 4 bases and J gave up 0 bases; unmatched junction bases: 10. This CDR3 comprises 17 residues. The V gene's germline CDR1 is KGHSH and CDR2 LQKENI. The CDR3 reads CASSRATTSASTDTQYF. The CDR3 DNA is TGTGCCAGCTCACGGGCTACTACTAGCGCTAGCACAGATACGCAGTATTTT.

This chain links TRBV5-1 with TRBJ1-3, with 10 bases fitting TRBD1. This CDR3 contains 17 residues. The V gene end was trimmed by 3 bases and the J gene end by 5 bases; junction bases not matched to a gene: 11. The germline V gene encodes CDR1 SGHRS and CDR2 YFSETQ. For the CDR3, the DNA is TGCGCCAGCAGCTCAAATCCCGGGACAGGGGCGCGAAACACCATATATTTT. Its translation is CASSSNPGTGARNTIYF.

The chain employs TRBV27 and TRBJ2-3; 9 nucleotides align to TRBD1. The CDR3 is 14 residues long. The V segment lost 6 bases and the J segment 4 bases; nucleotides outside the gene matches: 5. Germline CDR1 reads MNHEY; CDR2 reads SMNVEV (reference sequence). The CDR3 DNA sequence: TGTGCCAGCAGCCGGGACAGGGTCCCAGATACGCAGTATTTT. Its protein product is CASSRDRVPDTQYF.

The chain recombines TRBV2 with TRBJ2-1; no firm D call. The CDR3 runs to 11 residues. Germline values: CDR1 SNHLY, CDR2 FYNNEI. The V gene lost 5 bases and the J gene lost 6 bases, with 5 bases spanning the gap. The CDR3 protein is CASSPVNEQFF. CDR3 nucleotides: TGTGCCAGCAGTCCGGTCAATGAGCAGTTCTTC.

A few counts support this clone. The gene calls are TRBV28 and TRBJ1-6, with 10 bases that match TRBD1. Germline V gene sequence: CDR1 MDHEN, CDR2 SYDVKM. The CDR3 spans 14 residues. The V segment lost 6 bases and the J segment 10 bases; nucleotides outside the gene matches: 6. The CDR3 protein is CASSGTGDRSPLHF. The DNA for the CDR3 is TGTGCCAGCAGCGGGACAGGGGATAGATCACCCCTCCACTTT.

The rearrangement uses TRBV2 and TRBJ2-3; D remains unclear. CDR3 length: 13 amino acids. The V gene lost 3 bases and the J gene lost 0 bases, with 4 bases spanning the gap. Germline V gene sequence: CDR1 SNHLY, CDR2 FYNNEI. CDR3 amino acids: CASSESSTDTQYF. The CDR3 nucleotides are TGTGCCAGCAGTGAGTCGAGCACAGATACGCAGTATTTT.

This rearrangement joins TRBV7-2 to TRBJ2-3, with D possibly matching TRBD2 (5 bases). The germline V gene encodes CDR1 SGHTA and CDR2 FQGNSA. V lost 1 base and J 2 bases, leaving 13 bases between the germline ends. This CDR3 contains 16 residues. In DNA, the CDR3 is TGTGCCAGCAGCTTAGATCGCAGCGGAAACACAGATACGCAGTATTTT. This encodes CASSLDRSGNTDTQYF.

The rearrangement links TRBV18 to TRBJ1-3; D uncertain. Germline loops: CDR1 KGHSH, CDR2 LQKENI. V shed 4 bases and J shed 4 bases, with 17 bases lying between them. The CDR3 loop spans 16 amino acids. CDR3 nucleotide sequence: TGTGCCAGCTCACAGAATGGAGCGGACGCGGGAAACACCATATATTTT. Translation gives CASSQNGADAGNTIYF.

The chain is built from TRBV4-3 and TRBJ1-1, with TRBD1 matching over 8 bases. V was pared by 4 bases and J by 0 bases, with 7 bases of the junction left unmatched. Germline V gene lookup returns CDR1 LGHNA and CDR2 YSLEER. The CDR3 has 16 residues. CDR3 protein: CASSPDRGKMNTEAFF. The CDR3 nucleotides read TGCGCCAGCAGCCCCGACAGGGGTAAAATGAACACTGAAGCTTTCTTT.

CDR3 in amino acids: CASSSMGNEQFF. CDR3 coding DNA: TGTGCCAGCTCATCAATGGGTAATGAGCAGTTCTTC. The chain combines TRBV18 with TRBJ2-1; D gene ambiguous. CDR3 length: 12 residues. The V gene's germline CDR1 is KGHSH and CDR2 LQKENI. V lost 5 bases and J lost 7, with 9 bases in between.

The CDR3 sequence is CSVAGTGGNQPQHF. CDR3 DNA: TGCAGCGTGGCCGGGACAGGGGGCAATCAGCCCCAGCATTTT. The V gene is TRBV29-1, the J gene TRBJ1-5; 10 nucleotides agree with TRBD1. Germline lookup yields CDR1 SQVTM and CDR2 ANQGSEA. The CDR3 consists of 14 residues. Trimming at V came to 6 bases and at J to 2 bases, leaving 4 bases not matched to a gene.

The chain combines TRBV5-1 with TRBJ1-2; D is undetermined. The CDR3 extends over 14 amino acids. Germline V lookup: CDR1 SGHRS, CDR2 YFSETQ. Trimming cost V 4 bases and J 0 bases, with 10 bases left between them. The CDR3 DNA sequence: TGCGCCAGCAGCGAAGGAACGTCTAACTATGGCTACACCTTC. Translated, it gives CASSEGTSNYGYTF.

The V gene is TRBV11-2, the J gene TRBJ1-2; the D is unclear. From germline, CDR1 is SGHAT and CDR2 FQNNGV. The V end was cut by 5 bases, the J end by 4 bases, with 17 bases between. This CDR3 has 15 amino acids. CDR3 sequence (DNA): TGTGCCAGCAGCGCCGGCGGCGTGCGTGTCTATGGCTACACCTTC. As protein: CASSAGGVRVYGYTF.

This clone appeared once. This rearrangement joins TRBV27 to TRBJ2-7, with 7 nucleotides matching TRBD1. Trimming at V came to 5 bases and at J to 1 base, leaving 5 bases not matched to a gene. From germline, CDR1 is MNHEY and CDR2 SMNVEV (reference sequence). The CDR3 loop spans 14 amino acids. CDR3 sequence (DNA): TGTGCCAGCAGTGCGGACAGGTTATCCTACGAGCAGTACTTC. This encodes CASSADRLSYEQYF.

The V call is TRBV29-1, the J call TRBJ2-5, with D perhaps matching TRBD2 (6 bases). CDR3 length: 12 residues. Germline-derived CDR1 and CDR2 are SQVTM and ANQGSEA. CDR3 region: CSGRGGGETQYF. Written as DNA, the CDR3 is TGCAGTGGAAGGGGAGGAGGGGAGACCCAGTACTTC.

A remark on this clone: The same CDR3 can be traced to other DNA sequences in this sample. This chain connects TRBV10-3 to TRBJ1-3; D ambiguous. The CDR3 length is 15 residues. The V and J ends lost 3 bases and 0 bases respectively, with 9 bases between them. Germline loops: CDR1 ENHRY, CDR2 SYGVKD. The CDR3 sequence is CAISEGPSSGNTIYF. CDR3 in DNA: TGTGCCATCAGTGAAGGACCGAGCTCTGGAAACACCATATATTTT.

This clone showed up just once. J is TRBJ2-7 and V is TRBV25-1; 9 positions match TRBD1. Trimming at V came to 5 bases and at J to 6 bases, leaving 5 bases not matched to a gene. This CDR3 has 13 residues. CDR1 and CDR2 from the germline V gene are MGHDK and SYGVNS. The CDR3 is CASSSIQGAEQYF. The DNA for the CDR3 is TGTGCCAGCAGTTCTATACAGGGGGCCGAGCAGTACTTC.

The CDR3 bases are TGTGCCAGCAGCTCCCAGCGGGCCTCCTACAATGAGCAGTTCTTC. Translating gives CASSSQRASYNEQFF. The chain combines TRBV7-9 with TRBJ2-1; possible D gene TRBD2, 6 bases. CDR1 and CDR2 from the germline V gene are SEHNR and FQNEAQ (reference sequence). Trimming left V 4 bases short and J 0 bases short, with 10 bases between. There are 15 residues in the CDR3.

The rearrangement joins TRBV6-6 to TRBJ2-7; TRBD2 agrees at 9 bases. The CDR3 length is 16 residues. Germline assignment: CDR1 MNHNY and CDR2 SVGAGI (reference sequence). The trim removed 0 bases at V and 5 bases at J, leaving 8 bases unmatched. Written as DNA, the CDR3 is TGTGCCAGCAGTTACTCGATTCTAGCGGGAAGGGACGAGCAGTACTTC. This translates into CASSYSILAGRDEQYF.